One and the same sample provided the 24 T cell receptor beta chains below, sequenced in a study of blood T cell repertoires in COVID-19. Assay: immunoSEQ multiplex PCR; the TCRdb copy retains only in-frame clones and omits some. Altogether 250,000 to 350,000 clones are present, 90% being singletons, with the ten largest covering around 4.5%. Specimen: PBMCs or T cells enriched from blood (not recorded which). Every receptor here comes from a woman aged 18-35 years with acute COVID-19.

V and J are TRBV5-1 and TRBJ2-2; perhaps TRBD1 as D (7 bases). CDR1 SGHRS and CDR2 YFSETQ come from the germline V gene. The CDR3 length is 15 residues. V shed 5 bases and J shed 3 bases, with 14 bases lying between them. CDR3 sequence (DNA): TGCGCCAGCAGATCTCAGGGGGGCGACACCGGGGAGCTGTTTTTT. Translating gives CASRSQGGDTGELFF. The whole variable domain, filled in from reference TRBV5-1 and TRBJ2-2, reads KAGVTQTPRYLIKTRGQQVTLSCSPISGHRSVSWYQQTPGQGLQFLFEYFSETQRNKGNFPGRFSGRQFSNSRSEMNVSTLELGDSALYLCASRSQGGDTGELFFGEGSRLTVL.

This chain links TRBV12-3 or TRBV12-4 with TRBJ2-7; D is undetermined. V lost 5 bases to trimming and J lost 4 bases, with 6 bases between them. The CDR3 is 11 residues long. The CDR3 sequence: CASSQRYEQYF. CDR3 DNA: TGTGCCAGCAGTCAGAGGTACGAGCAGTACTTC.

The chain links TRBV18 to TRBJ1-2, with 8 bases aligning to TRBD1. V lost 3 bases to trimming and J lost 7 bases; unmatched junction nucleotides: 7. Germline V gene data show CDR1 as KGHSH and CDR2 as LQKENI. The CDR3 sequence is 14 residues long. The CDR3 loop is CASSPLDREGGYTF. For the CDR3, the DNA is TGTGCCAGCTCACCCCTGGACAGGGAGGGTGGCTACACCTTC.

The chain joins TRBV19 to TRBJ2-3, with 9 nucleotides matching TRBD1. The germline V gene has CDR1 LNHDA and CDR2 SQIVND (reference sequence). The V segment lost 0 bases and the J segment 4 bases; nucleotides outside the gene matches: 8. This CDR3 comprises 17 residues. CDR3: CASSIDMGTGGSDTQYF. In DNA form, the CDR3 reads TGTGCCAGTAGTATAGATATGGGCACAGGGGGCTCAGATACGCAGTATTTT.

This clone was counted a few times. The V call is TRBV15, the J call TRBJ1-5; TRBD1 is a possible D gene (5 bases). This CDR3 is built from 17 residues. V shed 3 bases and J shed 0 bases, with 15 bases lying between them. Germline V lookup: CDR1 LNHNV, CDR2 YYDKDF (reference sequence). CDR3 bases: TGTGCCACCAGCAGGATTGGGGGGGTAGGTAGCAATCAGCCCCAGCATTTT. Its translation is CATSRIGGVGSNQPQHF.

This clone appeared a single time. V and J are TRBV28 and TRBJ2-1; tentative D call: TRBD1 (5 bases). The CDR3 is made up of 14 amino acids. V lost 8 bases and J lost 5, with 16 bases in between. The germline CDR1 and CDR2 sequences are MDHEN and SYDVKM. CDR3 bases: TGTGCCAGCTCCCTGGGGCCAAACAACAATGAGCAGTTCTTC. Residues: CASSLGPNNNEQFF.

The chain links TRBV27 to TRBJ1-5; D gene unclear. The CDR3 is made up of 13 amino acids. The ends were cut back, 2 bases at V and 3 bases at J, with 5 bases in the middle. Germline CDR1 and CDR2: MNHEY and SMNVEV (reference sequence). As DNA, the CDR3 is TGTGCCAGCAGTTTAGCCTACAATCAGCCCCAGCATTTT. This gives the protein CASSLAYNQPQHF.

The chain uses TRBV12-3 or TRBV12-4 and TRBJ2-1; tentative D call: TRBD2 (5 bases). The germline V and J ends were trimmed by 3 bases and 8 bases, with 8 bases remaining between them. The CDR3 extends over 12 amino acids. The CDR3 DNA follows: TGTGCCAGCAGTTTCTCGGGGTATGAGCAGTTCTTC. Translating it yields CASSFSGYEQFF.

This clone came up once. The V and J genes are TRBV28 and TRBJ1-1, with 9 bases fitting TRBD1. Germline assignment: CDR1 MDHEN and CDR2 SYDVKM. This CDR3 comprises 14 residues. Trimming took 6 bases from V and 0 from J; bases not matched to a gene: 2. CDR3 loop: CASSGQGMNTEAFF. CDR3 DNA sequence: TGTGCCAGCAGCGGACAGGGGATGAACACTGAAGCTTTCTTT.

This clone came up a few times. The chain joins TRBV10-3 to TRBJ2-7; TRBD2 matches 8 bases. There are 13 residues in the CDR3. V lost 11 bases to trimming and J lost 3 bases; unmatched junction nucleotides: 9. Germline V gene lookup returns CDR1 ENHRY and CDR2 SYGVKD. This CDR3 reads CAGSERGNYEQYF. The CDR3 DNA reads TGTGCCGGCTCGGAGCGGGGGAACTACGAGCAGTACTTC.

This chain uses TRBV4-2 with TRBJ1-1; 7 nucleotides align to TRBD1. Germline V gives CDR1 LGHNA, CDR2 YNFKEQ. V shed 1 base, J shed 7 bases, and the junction held 9 bases outside the gene matches. The CDR3 consists of 15 residues. The CDR3 protein is CASSQGLDRAGEAFF. CDR3 DNA: TGTGCCAGCAGCCAAGGACTCGACAGGGCGGGTGAAGCTTTCTTT.

J is TRBJ1-4 and V is TRBV18; D gene uncertain. Trimming stripped 2 bases from V and 7 bases from J, with 11 bases between. This CDR3 spans 14 amino acids. CDR1 is KGHSH, CDR2 LQKENI, per germline. CDR3 bases: TGTGCCAGCTCACCAGGGAGCTCGGCTGAAAAACTGTTTTTT. Its translation is CASSPGSSAEKLFF.

The V call is TRBV7-9, the J call TRBJ1-1; 7 bases match TRBD1. Germline values: CDR1 SEHNR, CDR2 FQNEAQ (reference sequence). This CDR3 region has 14 residues. The V gene end was trimmed by 5 bases and the J gene end by 9 bases; junction bases not matched to a gene: 12. The CDR3, as DNA: TGTGCCAGCAGCCCGCAGATGACAGGGAGCAAAGCTTTCTTT. Encoded protein: CASSPQMTGSKAFF.

This chain links TRBV12-2 with TRBJ1-2; TRBD1 is taken as the D call from the table, unchecked against the DNA. TRBV12-2 is a pseudogene segment. This CDR3 comprises 19 residues. The CDR3 DNA reads TGTGCAAGTCGCTTATCCGGCCGGGGACAGGGGGAGACTTTGTATGGCTACACCTTC. Its translation is CASRLSGRGQGETLYGYTF.

The V and J genes are TRBV28 and TRBJ1-4; perhaps TRBD1 as D (6 bases). Germline V CDR1 and CDR2: MDHEN, SYDVKM. The CDR3 contains 15 residues. Trimming shortened V by 10 bases and J by 0 bases, and 15 bases separated the two germline ends. In nucleotides, the CDR3 is TGTGCCACCGAAAACAGGGCGGCAACTAATGAAAAACTGTTTTTT. Translation: CATENRAATNEKLFF.

V usage is TRBV7-3 and J usage is TRBJ2-1; D is unclear. The CDR3 covers 16 residues. The V end was cut by 3 bases, the J end by 6 bases, with 18 bases between. Germline CDR1 is SGHTA and CDR2 is FQGTGA. The CDR3 spells CASSFGPAATPNEQFF. In nucleotides, the CDR3 is TGTGCCAGCAGCTTTGGTCCGGCGGCCACACCCAATGAGCAGTTCTTC.

V and J are TRBV2 and TRBJ2-3; the D gene is possibly TRBD2 (5 bases). In germline, CDR1 is SNHLY, CDR2 FYNNEI. Deletions cut 6 bases from V and 0 bases from J, with 13 bases between. This CDR3 region has 15 residues. The CDR3 DNA is TGTGCCAGCAGCGGACTCCCGACTAGCACAGATACGCAGTATTTT. Translated, it gives CASSGLPTSTDTQYF.

The chain is built from TRBV9 and TRBJ2-7, with 11 positions matching TRBD2. The CDR3 runs to 15 residues. The germline CDR1 and CDR2 sequences are SGDLS and YYNGEE. V lost 0 bases and J lost 6; bases outside the gene matches: 5. CDR3 sequence reads: CASSVGGLADIEQYF. CDR3 nucleotide sequence: TGTGCCAGCAGCGTAGGGGGACTAGCGGATATCGAGCAGTACTTC.

This clone was counted only a few times. The CDR3 region has the DNA TGCGCCAGCAGCTTGAATATTGGACAGGGGGCATCTGAGCAGTTCTTC. This sequence encodes CASSLNIGQGASEQFF. V gene TRBV5-1 combines with J gene TRBJ2-1, with 11 bases matching TRBD1. V was pared by 1 base and J by 9 bases, with 9 bases of the junction left unmatched. The CDR3 runs to 16 residues. CDR1 is SGHRS, CDR2 YFSETQ, per germline.

The chain recombines TRBV5-1 with TRBJ1-2; D unclear. Trimming pared 0 bases from V and 6 bases from J, leaving 9 bases between. The CDR3 consists of 13 residues. The germline CDR1 and CDR2 sequences are SGHRS and YFSETQ. DNA for the CDR3: TGCGCCAGCAGCTTGGCCCGACTGGATGGCTACACCTTC. Protein product: CASSLARLDGYTF.

This clone appeared a few times. The CDR3, as DNA: TGTGCCAGCAGTGTTGAGAGGCCGTCGAACACCGGGGAGCTGTTTTTT. Protein sequence: CASSVERPSNTGELFF. The chain couples TRBV2 to TRBJ2-2; D uncertain. Germline values: CDR1 SNHLY, CDR2 FYNNEI. The CDR3 contains 16 residues. The germline V and J ends were trimmed by 4 bases and 0 bases, with 12 bases remaining between them.

The V and J genes are TRBV27 and TRBJ1-2; D perhaps matches TRBD1 (5 bases). CDR1 and CDR2 (germline): MNHEY, SMNVEV (reference sequence). The V and J ends lost 11 bases and 8 bases respectively, with 15 bases between them. This CDR3 spans 11 amino acids. CDR3 sequence reads: CAGGGGWGYTF. Written as DNA, the CDR3 is TGTGCCGGGGGGGGAGGGTGGGGCTACACCTTC.

The gene calls are TRBV2 and TRBJ1-2, with TRBD1 matching 10 bases. The CDR3 is 20 amino acids. Trimming cost V 9 bases and J 1 base; bases outside gene matches: 23. From germline, CDR1 is SNHLY and CDR2 FYNNEI. This CDR3 is CARQPHPSPRDRGYNYGYTF. The CDR3 DNA reads TGTGCCAGACAACCCCATCCGAGTCCCCGGGACAGGGGCTATAACTATGGCTACACCTTC. Using reference TRBV2 and TRBJ1-2 for the parts outside the CDR3, the full variable domain is EPEVTQTPSHQVTQMGQEVILRCVPISNHLYFYWYRQILGQKVEFLVSFYNNEISEKSEIFDDQFSVERPDGSNFTLKIRSTKLEDSAMYFCARQPHPSPRDRGYNYGYTFGSGTRLTVV.

The chain recombines TRBV6-5 with TRBJ1-2; D not certain. This CDR3 has 13 residues. CDR1 and CDR2 (germline): MNHEY, SVGAGI. Trimming took off 6 bases at V and 1 base at J, with 9 bases between the two ends. The DNA of the CDR3 is TGTGCCAGCAGGGTACAGCTTAACTATGGCTACACCTTC. As protein: CASRVQLNYGYTF.